The text below deals with one T cell receptor (beta chain). This record belongs to a study of blood T cell repertoires in COVID-19. Study-level background: Samples came from the United States, Italy and Spain, spanning acute and convalescent COVID-19. Sources were T cells, B-cell-depleted T cells, or PBMCs; the material itself was cDNA or gDNA.

A Seattle source enrolled patients during active infection and followed them longitudinally. Authors' processing steps: Reference gene primer amplification in the assay estimated nucleated cell counts. Using immunoSEQ multiplex PCR, the repertoire was profiled, and TCRdb retains in-frame clones only, with some absent. The D gene and trimming were derived from the DNA, and the V and J assignments and clone size from that table. The sample includes 300,000 to 400,000 clones, 75% to 90% of them seen just once. Germline assignment: CDR1 KGHDR and CDR2 SFDVKD. This CDR3 is 15 amino acids long. The ends lost 4 bases at V and 7 bases at J; junction bases unmatched: 7.

The sample taken for sequencing was peripheral blood. The chain combines TRBV24-1 with TRBJ2-1; 9 bases agree with TRBD1. This TCR was recovered from a woman in her fifties or sixties with COVID-19, enrolled during active disease. CDR3 sequence reads: CATSDSGTGLNEQFF. DNA of the CDR3: TGTGCCACCAGTGACTCCGGGACAGGGCTTAATGAGCAGTTCTTC.